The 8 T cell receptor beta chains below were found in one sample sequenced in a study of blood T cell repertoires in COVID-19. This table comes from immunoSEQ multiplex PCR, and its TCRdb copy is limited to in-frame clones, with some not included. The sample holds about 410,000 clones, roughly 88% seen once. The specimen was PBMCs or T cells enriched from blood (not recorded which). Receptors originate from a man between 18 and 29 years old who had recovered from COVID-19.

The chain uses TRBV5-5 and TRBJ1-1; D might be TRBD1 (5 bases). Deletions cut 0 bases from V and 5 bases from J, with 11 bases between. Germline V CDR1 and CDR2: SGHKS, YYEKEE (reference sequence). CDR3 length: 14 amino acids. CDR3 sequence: CASSLGAGRTEAFF. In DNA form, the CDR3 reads TGTGCCAGCAGCTTGGGTGCAGGGAGGACTGAAGCTTTCTTT.

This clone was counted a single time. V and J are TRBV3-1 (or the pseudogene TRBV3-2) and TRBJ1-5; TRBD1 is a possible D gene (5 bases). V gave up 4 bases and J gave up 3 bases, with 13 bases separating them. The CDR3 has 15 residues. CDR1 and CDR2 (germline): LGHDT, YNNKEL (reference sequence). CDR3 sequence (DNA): TGTGCCAGCAGCCCAAACGGGGGGGACAATCAGCCCCAGCATTTT. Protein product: CASSPNGGDNQPQHF.

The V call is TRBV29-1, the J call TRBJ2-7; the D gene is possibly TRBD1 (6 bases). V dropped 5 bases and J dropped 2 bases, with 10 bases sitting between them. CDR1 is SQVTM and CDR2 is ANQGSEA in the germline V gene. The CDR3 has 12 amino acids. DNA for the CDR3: TGCAGCGTTTTGACAGGCACCTACGAGCAGTACTTC. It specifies CSVLTGTYEQYF.

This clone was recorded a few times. The CDR3 DNA is TGTGCCAGCAGCCCCCCGACTAGCGGGAGGAGTCCGTTCTTC. This encodes CASSPPTSGRSPFF. This rearrangement joins TRBV3-1 (or the pseudogene TRBV3-2) to TRBJ2-1; TRBD2 aligns across 13 bases. J gave up 15 bases and V 4 bases, and 9 bases lay outside the gene matches. The germline gives CDR1 LGHDT, CDR2 YNNKEL (reference sequence). The CDR3 totals 14 residues.

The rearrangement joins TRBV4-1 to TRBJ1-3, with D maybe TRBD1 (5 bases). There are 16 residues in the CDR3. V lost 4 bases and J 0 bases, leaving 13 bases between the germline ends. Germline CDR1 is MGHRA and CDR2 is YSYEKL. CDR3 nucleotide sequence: TGCGCCAGCAGCCCCAACCAGGGCCTCTCTGGAAACACCATATATTTT. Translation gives CASSPNQGLSGNTIYF.

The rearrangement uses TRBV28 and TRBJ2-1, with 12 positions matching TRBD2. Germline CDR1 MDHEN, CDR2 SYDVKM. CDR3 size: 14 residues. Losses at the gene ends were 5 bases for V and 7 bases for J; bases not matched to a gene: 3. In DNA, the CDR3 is TGTGCCAGCAGTAGGACTAGCGGGAAAAATGAGCAGTTCTTC. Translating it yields CASSRTSGKNEQFF.

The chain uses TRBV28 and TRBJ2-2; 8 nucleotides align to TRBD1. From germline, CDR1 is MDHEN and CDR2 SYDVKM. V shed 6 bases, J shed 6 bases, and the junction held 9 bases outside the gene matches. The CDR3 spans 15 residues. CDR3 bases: TGTGCCAGCAGAACCCAGGGGGCGCCTTCCGGGGAGCTGTTTTTT. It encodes CASRTQGAPSGELFF.

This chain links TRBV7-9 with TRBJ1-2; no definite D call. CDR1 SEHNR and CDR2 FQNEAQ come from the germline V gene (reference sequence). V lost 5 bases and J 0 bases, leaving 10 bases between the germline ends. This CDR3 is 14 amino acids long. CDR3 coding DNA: TGTGCCAGCAGCCTCAGTGATACTAACTATGGCTACACCTTC. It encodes CASSLSDTNYGYTF.